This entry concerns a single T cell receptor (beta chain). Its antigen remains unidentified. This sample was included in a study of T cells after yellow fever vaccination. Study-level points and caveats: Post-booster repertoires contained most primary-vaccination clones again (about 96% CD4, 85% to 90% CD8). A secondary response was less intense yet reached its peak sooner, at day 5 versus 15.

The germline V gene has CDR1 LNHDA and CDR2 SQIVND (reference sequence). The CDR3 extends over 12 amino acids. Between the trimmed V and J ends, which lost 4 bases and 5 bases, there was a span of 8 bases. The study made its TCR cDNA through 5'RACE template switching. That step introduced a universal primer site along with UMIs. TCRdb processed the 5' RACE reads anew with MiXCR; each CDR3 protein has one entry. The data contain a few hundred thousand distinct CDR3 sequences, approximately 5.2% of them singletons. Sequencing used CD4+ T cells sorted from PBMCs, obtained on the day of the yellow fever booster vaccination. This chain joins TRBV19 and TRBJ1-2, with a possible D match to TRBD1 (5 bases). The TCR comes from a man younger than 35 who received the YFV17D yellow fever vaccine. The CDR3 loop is CASSTRAYGYTF. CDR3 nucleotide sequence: TGTGCCAGTAGTACCAGGGCATATGGCTACACCTTC.